This is a list of T cell receptor beta chains from one sample in a study of beta chain features in type 1 diabetes. Profiling relied on immunoSEQ multiplex PCR, and the TCRdb table lists in-frame clones only, not all of them. The sample includes fewer than 250,000 clones, roughly an eighth of them seen just once. Sequences were obtained from naive CD4+ T cells from blood. These receptors were taken from a woman in her forties in good health. The CDR3 runs from the conserved cysteine through the conserved F or W. Fields, in order: J gene, clone size, V gene, D gene, CDR3 DNA, CDR3 protein. D genes are given only for firm matches. Size is stated for part of the rows, as once, few or many counts, or as a class when the clone is expanded.

j_call: TRBJ1-3; clone_size: few; v_call: TRBV11-2; d_call: TRBD1; cdr3_nt: TGTGCCAGCAGCCAACGGACAGGGGCAGGAAACACCATATATTTT; cdr3_aa: CASSQRTGAGNTIYF
j_call: TRBJ2-1; clone_size: few; v_call: TRBV7-2; d_call: TRBD2; cdr3_nt: TGTGCCAGCAGCTTAAAGGCCGGGAGGAACAATGAGCAGTTCTTC; cdr3_aa: CASSLKAGRNNEQFF
j_call: TRBJ2-3; clone_size: -; v_call: TRBV9; d_call: TRBD1; cdr3_nt: TGTGCCAGCAGCCCCTGGACAGGGCTGACGGATACGCAGTATTTT; cdr3_aa: CASSPWTGLTDTQYF
j_call: TRBJ1-4; clone_size: few; v_call: TRBV5-1; d_call: -; cdr3_nt: TGCGCCAGCAGCAAGGAGGGCCCAAGGAAACTGTTTTTT; cdr3_aa: CASSKEGPRKLFF
j_call: TRBJ2-7; clone_size: few; v_call: TRBV13; d_call: -; cdr3_nt: TGTGCCAGCAGCTCCCTTTTGGGGGGGGCGAGGAGTCACGAGCAGTACTTC; cdr3_aa: CASSSLLGGARSHEQYF
j_call: TRBJ2-5; clone_size: few; v_call: TRBV11-2; d_call: -; cdr3_nt: TGTGCCAGCAGTTTACTAGGATACGGAGGGAAGGAGACCCAGTACTTC; cdr3_aa: CASSLLGYGGKETQYF
j_call: TRBJ2-2; clone_size: -; v_call: TRBV5-1; d_call: TRBD2; cdr3_nt: TGCGCCAGCAGCTTGTTAGCGGGGTCGAACACCGGGGAGCTGTTTTTT; cdr3_aa: CASSLLAGSNTGELFF
j_call: TRBJ1-2; clone_size: -; v_call: TRBV18; d_call: -; cdr3_nt: TGTGCCAGCTCACCTCGGGAGGGACCTGTCAGTGGAGACTATGGCTACACCTTC; cdr3_aa: CASSPREGPVSGDYGYTF
j_call: TRBJ2-6; clone_size: few; v_call: TRBV5-1; d_call: TRBD2; cdr3_nt: TGCGCCAGCAGCCCTGGGGGGGCTGGGGCCAACGTCCTGACTTTC; cdr3_aa: CASSPGGAGANVLTF
j_call: TRBJ2-1; clone_size: -; v_call: TRBV7-2; d_call: -; cdr3_nt: TGTGCCAGCAGCTTAGCGGGGGGTACCTACAATGAGCAGTTCTTC; cdr3_aa: CASSLAGGTYNEQFF
j_call: TRBJ2-3; clone_size: -; v_call: TRBV5-1; d_call: TRBD1; cdr3_nt: TGCGCCAGCAGCGACAGGGGTGTGACAGATACGCAGTATTTT; cdr3_aa: CASSDRGVTDTQYF
j_call: TRBJ1-1; clone_size: -; v_call: TRBV5-4; d_call: -; cdr3_nt: TGTGCCAGCAGCTCGGTACAGGATTCCACTGAAGCTTTCTTT; cdr3_aa: CASSSVQDSTEAFF
j_call: TRBJ1-6; clone_size: few; v_call: TRBV19; d_call: TRBD1; cdr3_nt: TGTGCCAGTAGTATGGGACGGGACAGGGACTCACCCCTCCACTTT; cdr3_aa: CASSMGRDRDSPLHF
j_call: TRBJ2-1; clone_size: -; v_call: TRBV10-1; d_call: TRBD2; cdr3_nt: TGCGCCAGCAGAACTAGCGGGGGGACTTGGAACTACAATGAGCAGTTCTTC; cdr3_aa: CASRTSGGTWNYNEQFF
j_call: TRBJ2-1; clone_size: -; v_call: TRBV27; d_call: TRBD2; cdr3_nt: TGTGCCAGCAGTTTTAGGGGAGCGGGGGGCTTCAGCGATGAGCAGTTCTTC; cdr3_aa: CASSFRGAGGFSDEQFF
j_call: TRBJ1-3; clone_size: -; v_call: TRBV7-2; d_call: -; cdr3_nt: TGTGCCAGCAGCCCTGGCCTCTCTGGAAACACCATATATTTT; cdr3_aa: CASSPGLSGNTIYF
j_call: TRBJ1-1; clone_size: -; v_call: TRBV12-5; d_call: TRBD1; cdr3_nt: TGTGCTAGTGGTTTGAACGGTTGGGACAGCTCCACTGAAGCTTTCTTT; cdr3_aa: CASGLNGWDSSTEAFF
j_call: TRBJ2-3; clone_size: few; v_call: TRBV29-1; d_call: -; cdr3_nt: TGCAGCGTTGATAGGTCAGGGTTAGGGACAGATACGCAGTATTTT; cdr3_aa: CSVDRSGLGTDTQYF
j_call: TRBJ1-2; clone_size: -; v_call: TRBV5-1; d_call: TRBD1; cdr3_nt: TGCGCCACGTATCCCGGGACAGGGTTTGGTAACTATGGCTACACCTTC; cdr3_aa: CATYPGTGFGNYGYTF
j_call: TRBJ2-1; clone_size: few; v_call: TRBV7-2; d_call: TRBD2; cdr3_nt: TGTGCCAGCAGCTCGGGACTAGCGGGGGGGCATGAGCAGTTCTTC; cdr3_aa: CASSSGLAGGHEQFF
j_call: TRBJ2-5; clone_size: few; v_call: TRBV19; d_call: TRBD1; cdr3_nt: TGTGCCAGTACTGTAGGTTCAACAGGGGGCGGAGAGACCCAGTACTTC; cdr3_aa: CASTVGSTGGGETQYF
j_call: TRBJ2-2; clone_size: few; v_call: TRBV5-4; d_call: -; cdr3_nt: TGTGCCAGCAGCTTGGGACTAGGTTGGGGGGCCGGGGAGCTGTTTTTT; cdr3_aa: CASSLGLGWGAGELFF
j_call: TRBJ1-5; clone_size: few; v_call: TRBV5-1; d_call: -; cdr3_nt: TGCGCCAGCAGCTTGGGAGACTATAGCAATCAGCCCCAGCATTTT; cdr3_aa: CASSLGDYSNQPQHF
j_call: TRBJ1-4; clone_size: few; v_call: TRBV6-1; d_call: -; cdr3_nt: TGTGCCAGCAGTGAATTCCCTGCGAATAATGAAAAACTGTTTTTT; cdr3_aa: CASSEFPANNEKLFF
j_call: TRBJ1-6; clone_size: few; v_call: TRBV6-5; d_call: -; cdr3_nt: TGTGCCAGCAGTGGACGGGAAGGAGGACCCCTCCACTTT; cdr3_aa: CASSGREGGPLHF
j_call: TRBJ1-1; clone_size: -; v_call: TRBV5-1; d_call: -; cdr3_nt: TGCGCCAGCCACCCCAGGGAAAGGGGCACTGAAGCTTTCTTT; cdr3_aa: CASHPRERGTEAFF
j_call: TRBJ2-7; clone_size: -; v_call: TRBV10-3; d_call: TRBD2; cdr3_nt: TGTGCCATCAACTCCGGGACTAGCGGGGGCCTATCCTACGAGCAGTACTTC; cdr3_aa: CAINSGTSGGLSYEQYF
j_call: TRBJ2-3; clone_size: few; v_call: TRBV5-1; d_call: -; cdr3_nt: TGCGCCAGCAGCTTGGTGTACTCCGATACGCAGTATTTT; cdr3_aa: CASSLVYSDTQYF
j_call: TRBJ2-3; clone_size: -; v_call: TRBV19; d_call: -; cdr3_nt: TGTGCCAGTAGCGCGGCCAGCGGCACAGATACGCAGTATTTT; cdr3_aa: CASSAASGTDTQYF
j_call: TRBJ2-3; clone_size: -; v_call: TRBV7-2; d_call: TRBD2; cdr3_nt: TGTGCCAGCAAGCAGCGGGGGAGCACAGATACGCAGTATTTT; cdr3_aa: CASKQRGSTDTQYF
j_call: TRBJ2-3; clone_size: -; v_call: TRBV5-4; d_call: -; cdr3_nt: TGTGCCAGCAGCTTCAGGGCGTCTAGCACAGATACGCAGTATTTT; cdr3_aa: CASSFRASSTDTQYF
j_call: TRBJ1-2; clone_size: few; v_call: TRBV9; d_call: -; cdr3_nt: TGTGCCAGCAGCGTAGCAACCAGGGTAGGCTATGGCTACACCTTC; cdr3_aa: CASSVATRVGYGYTF
j_call: TRBJ2-7; clone_size: -; v_call: TRBV11-2; d_call: -; cdr3_nt: TGTGCCAGCAGCAGCCGACGGGGATACGAGCAGTACTTC; cdr3_aa: CASSSRRGYEQYF
j_call: TRBJ1-2; clone_size: -; v_call: TRBV2; d_call: TRBD1; cdr3_nt: TGTGCCAGCAGTCTTGGGACAGTAAGTGGCTACACCTTC; cdr3_aa: CASSLGTVSGYTF
j_call: TRBJ1-2; clone_size: few; v_call: TRBV7-2; d_call: -; cdr3_nt: TGTGCCAGCAGCTTAGAACAGGGACCCTATGGCTACACCTTC; cdr3_aa: CASSLEQGPYGYTF
j_call: TRBJ2-5; clone_size: few; v_call: TRBV2; d_call: -; cdr3_nt: TGTGCCAGCACAGTGGAAGAGACCCAGTACTTC; cdr3_aa: CASTVEETQYF
j_call: TRBJ1-2; clone_size: -; v_call: TRBV29-1; d_call: -; cdr3_nt: TGCAGCGTTGACAGGGCGGATCCGAACTATGGCTACACCTTC; cdr3_aa: CSVDRADPNYGYTF
j_call: TRBJ2-5; clone_size: few; v_call: TRBV7-2; d_call: TRBD1; cdr3_nt: TGTGCCAGCAGCTTGGGGACAGCCCAAGAGACCCAGTACTTC; cdr3_aa: CASSLGTAQETQYF
j_call: TRBJ1-1; clone_size: -; v_call: TRBV27; d_call: -; cdr3_nt: TGTGCCAGCAGACGACAGCAGAACACTGAAGCTTTCTTT; cdr3_aa: CASRRQQNTEAFF
j_call: TRBJ2-1; clone_size: -; v_call: TRBV5-1; d_call: TRBD1; cdr3_nt: TGCGCCAGCAGCCTCCTCGGGACAGGGGAATACAATGAGCAGTTCTTC; cdr3_aa: CASSLLGTGEYNEQFF
j_call: TRBJ1-2; clone_size: -; v_call: TRBV5-4; d_call: TRBD1; cdr3_nt: TGTGCCAGCAGCTATGACAGGGGGCGCAGCTATGGCTACACCTTC; cdr3_aa: CASSYDRGRSYGYTF
j_call: TRBJ2-5; clone_size: few; v_call: TRBV9; d_call: TRBD2; cdr3_nt: TGTGCCAGCAGCGGGGGACTAGCGGATCAAGAGACCCAGTACTTC; cdr3_aa: CASSGGLADQETQYF
j_call: TRBJ1-2; clone_size: -; v_call: TRBV7-9; d_call: -; cdr3_nt: TGTGCCAGCAGCCCCTGGGGAGGGGTCCCCGAGGATTATGGCTACACCTTC; cdr3_aa: CASSPWGGVPEDYGYTF
j_call: TRBJ2-4; clone_size: -; v_call: TRBV5-1; d_call: -; cdr3_nt: TGCGCCAGCAGCTTGGAGCGCGGCGGATCAACTGACATTCAGTACTTC; cdr3_aa: CASSLERGGSTDIQYF
j_call: TRBJ1-1; clone_size: -; v_call: TRBV5-1; d_call: -; cdr3_nt: TGCGCCAGCAGTACCTTGACAGACGGGAACACTGAAGCTTTCTTT; cdr3_aa: CASSTLTDGNTEAFF
j_call: TRBJ1-6; clone_size: few; v_call: TRBV7-9; d_call: TRBD1; cdr3_nt: TGTGCCAGCAGCTCACGACAGGGGGAAAATTCACCCCTCCACTTT; cdr3_aa: CASSSRQGENSPLHF
j_call: TRBJ2-3; clone_size: few; v_call: TRBV11-2; d_call: -; cdr3_nt: TGTGCCAGCACCGCGGGGGCGGGAGATACGCAGTATTTT; cdr3_aa: CASTAGAGDTQYF
j_call: TRBJ2-4; clone_size: many; v_call: TRBV10-3; d_call: TRBD1; cdr3_nt: TGTGCCATCAGGGTGGACAGGGGGGACATTCAGTACTTC; cdr3_aa: CAIRVDRGDIQYF
j_call: TRBJ2-6; clone_size: few; v_call: TRBV5-4; d_call: TRBD2; cdr3_nt: TGTGCCAGCACCGGGGGCGGGGGGCCTTTTGGGGCCAACGTCCTGACTTTC; cdr3_aa: CASTGGGGPFGANVLTF
j_call: TRBJ2-3; clone_size: few; v_call: TRBV4-1; d_call: -; cdr3_nt: TGCGCCAGCAGCCAAGATCCCGGGGGAAGCACAGATACGCAGTATTTT; cdr3_aa: CASSQDPGGSTDTQYF
j_call: TRBJ2-2; clone_size: few; v_call: TRBV5-1; d_call: TRBD1; cdr3_nt: TGCGCCAGCAGCCCTTCCTACAGGGGTACATACGCCGGGGAGCTGTTTTTT; cdr3_aa: CASSPSYRGTYAGELFF
j_call: TRBJ1-2; clone_size: few; v_call: TRBV18; d_call: -; cdr3_nt: TGTGCCAGCTCACCCTCAGGGTCTCTGCCGTATGGCTACACCTTC; cdr3_aa: CASSPSGSLPYGYTF
j_call: TRBJ1-2; clone_size: -; v_call: TRBV5-6; d_call: TRBD1; cdr3_nt: TGTGCCAGCAGCTTAGGACAGGTCGGTGGCTACACCTTC; cdr3_aa: CASSLGQVGGYTF
j_call: TRBJ2-5; clone_size: few; v_call: TRBV14; d_call: TRBD2; cdr3_nt: TGTGCCAGCAGCCGAGCGGGGGGTAGGGAGACCCAGTACTTC; cdr3_aa: CASSRAGGRETQYF